This TCR beta chain was observed in a study of blood T cells in healthy people across ages. General study findings and limits: More naive CD4+ cells and higher diversity marked long-lived donors relative to aged donors. Diversity of TCR beta correlated strongly with naive T cell percentage.

Combining a sample-barcoded 5' primer with a J-beta primer mix, a second PCR ran for roughly 6 to 12 cycles. MiXCR was run by TCRdb on the 5' RACE reads, yielding one entry per CDR3 protein. The data show around 1.7 million distinct CDR3 sequences, 28% seen once. To note about this clonotype: Antigen: not known.

Looked up from germline, CDR1 is LNHNV and CDR2 is YYDKDF (reference sequence). This CDR3 contains 15 residues. The V end lost 1 base, the J end lost 7 bases, and 16 bases lay between the germline ends. The sequence was collected from a woman aged 30 to 39 in good health. Sequencing was performed on blood. The V call is TRBV15, the J call TRBJ1-2; D is perhaps TRBD1 (5 bases). CDR3 loop: CATSRGEGHPSGYTF. The CDR3 DNA reads TGTGCCACCAGCAGAGGTGAGGGGCACCCTTCTGGCTACACCTTC.